Each of the 9 T cell receptor beta chains below was sequenced from the same sample in a study of vaccination and CD4 T cells after COVID-19 (dated by TCRdb to 2022 to 2024). What the treatment or condition label conveys for this sample: approximately 11-day PBMC culture with coronavirus spike peptide pools or control peptides (ViraFEST assay). Their antigens remain unidentified. Libraries were prepared through PCR. TCRdb records Illumina iSeq 100 as the sequencer. DNA from cultured CD4+ T cells was subjected to TCR sequencing with the Oncomine TCR Beta short-read assay at the Johns Hopkins FTIC core. Using fastp trimming at Q25 and MiXCR clonotype assembly, TCRdb reanalyzed the public sequencing data and kept in-frame beta chains. Rows are combined by CDR3 protein, so each entry shows the most common genes and DNA. The sample contains 25,000 to 30,000 distinct CDR3 sequences, approximately 62% of them found a single time. The top ten clonotypes cover about a sixth of the sample.

This material consisted of CD4+ T cells from blood, cultured in vitro, taken after SARS-CoV-2 vaccination. The source of these receptors is a human donor who received a COVID-19 vaccine.

This clonotype appeared once. The chain carries TRBV4-1 and TRBJ2-2, with a tentative D call TRBD2 (5 bases). CDR3 length equals 16 residues. Trimming left V 2 bases short and J 6 bases short, with 16 bases between. The germline gives CDR1 MGHRA, CDR2 YSYEKL. The CDR3 sequence is CASSQTWTSSPGELFF. The DNA of the CDR3 is TGCGCCAGCAGCCAAACCTGGACTTCGTCGCCCGGGGAGCTGTTTTTT.

The rearrangement links TRBV24-1 to TRBJ1-2; TRBD1 is a possible D gene (6 bases). Per the germline V gene, CDR1 is KGHDR and CDR2 is SFDVKD. This CDR3 region has 12 residues. V lost 3 bases to trimming and J lost 8 bases, with 9 bases between them. The CDR3 loop reads CATSDPGEGYTF. As DNA, the CDR3 is TGTGCCACCAGTGATCCAGGGGAGGGCTACACCTTC.

The chain joins TRBV2 to TRBJ2-7; 7 nucleotides align to TRBD2. The CDR3 contains 14 residues. V lost 8 bases, J lost 3 bases, and 10 bases stayed unmatched. Germline V lookup: CDR1 SNHLY, CDR2 FYNNEI. The CDR3 loop reads CASRTSAAHYEQYF. The CDR3 DNA reads TGTGCCAGCCGTACTAGCGCCGCTCACTACGAGCAGTACTTC.

The gene calls are TRBV20-1 and TRBJ2-1; no clear D gene. V dropped 4 bases and J dropped 8 bases, with 9 bases sitting between them. Germline V lookup: CDR1 DFQATT, CDR2 SNEGSKA (reference sequence). This CDR3 spans 11 amino acids. The CDR3 reads CSAKPGDEQFF. The CDR3 DNA follows: TGCAGTGCTAAACCTGGGGATGAGCAGTTCTTC.

CDR3 sequence (DNA): TGTGCCTGGAGTGTTTGGGACAGGGACAATTCACCCCTCCACTTT. It encodes CAWSVWDRDNSPLHF. The rearrangement joins TRBV30 to TRBJ1-6; 9 nucleotides agree with TRBD1. Germline V gene data show CDR1 as GTSNPN and CDR2 as SVGIG (reference sequence). The V gene end was trimmed by 0 bases and the J gene end by 7 bases; junction bases not matched to a gene: 4. The CDR3 sequence is 15 residues long.

The J gene is TRBJ2-5, the V gene TRBV5-4; D not certain. The CDR3 loop spans 13 amino acids. V lost 1 base and J 2 bases, leaving 6 bases between the germline ends. CDR1 is SGHNT and CDR2 is YYREEE in the germline V gene (reference sequence). CDR3 nucleotide sequence: TGTGCCAGCAGCTTGAGCGCACAAGAGACCCAGTACTTC. Protein product: CASSLSAQETQYF.

The genes are TRBV11-2 and TRBJ2-2; 7 bases match TRBD2. The CDR3 is made up of 16 amino acids. Per germline, CDR1 SGHAT and CDR2 FQNNGV. V lost 0 bases and J lost 7; bases outside the gene matches: 8. CDR3 amino acids: CASSLDIWEGGGELFF. As DNA, the CDR3 is TGTGCCAGCAGCTTAGATATTTGGGAGGGCGGCGGGGAGCTGTTTTTT. Full variable domain (remainder filled in from reference TRBV11-2 and TRBJ2-2): EAGVAQSPRYKIIEKRQSVAFWCNPISGHATLYWYQQILGQGPKLLIQFQNNGVVDDSQLPKDRFSAERLKGVDSTLKIQPAKLEDSAVYLCASSLDIWEGGGELFFGEGSRLTVL.

This clonotype was seen a handful of times. This chain connects TRBV7-6 to TRBJ1-1; D gene uncertain. This CDR3 is 14 amino acids long. Trimming took off 2 bases at V and 1 base at J, with 8 bases between the two ends. Per the germline V gene, CDR1 is SGHVS and CDR2 is FNYEAQ. Written as DNA, the CDR3 is TGTGCCAGCAGCTTATATGGCGGGAACACTGAAGCTTTCTTT. It yields the protein CASSLYGGNTEAFF.

This clonotype occurred a few times. The chain recombines TRBV30 with TRBJ2-5; TRBD2 aligns across 9 bases. J lost 1 base, V lost 3 bases, and 9 bases had no gene match. Germline V gene sequence: CDR1 GTSNPN, CDR2 SVGIG (reference sequence). The CDR3 spans 16 residues. The CDR3 region has the DNA TGTGCCTGGAGCCTCCTGGCGGGGGGGCGCCAAGAGACCCAGTACTTC. Amino acid sequence: CAWSLLAGGRQETQYF.